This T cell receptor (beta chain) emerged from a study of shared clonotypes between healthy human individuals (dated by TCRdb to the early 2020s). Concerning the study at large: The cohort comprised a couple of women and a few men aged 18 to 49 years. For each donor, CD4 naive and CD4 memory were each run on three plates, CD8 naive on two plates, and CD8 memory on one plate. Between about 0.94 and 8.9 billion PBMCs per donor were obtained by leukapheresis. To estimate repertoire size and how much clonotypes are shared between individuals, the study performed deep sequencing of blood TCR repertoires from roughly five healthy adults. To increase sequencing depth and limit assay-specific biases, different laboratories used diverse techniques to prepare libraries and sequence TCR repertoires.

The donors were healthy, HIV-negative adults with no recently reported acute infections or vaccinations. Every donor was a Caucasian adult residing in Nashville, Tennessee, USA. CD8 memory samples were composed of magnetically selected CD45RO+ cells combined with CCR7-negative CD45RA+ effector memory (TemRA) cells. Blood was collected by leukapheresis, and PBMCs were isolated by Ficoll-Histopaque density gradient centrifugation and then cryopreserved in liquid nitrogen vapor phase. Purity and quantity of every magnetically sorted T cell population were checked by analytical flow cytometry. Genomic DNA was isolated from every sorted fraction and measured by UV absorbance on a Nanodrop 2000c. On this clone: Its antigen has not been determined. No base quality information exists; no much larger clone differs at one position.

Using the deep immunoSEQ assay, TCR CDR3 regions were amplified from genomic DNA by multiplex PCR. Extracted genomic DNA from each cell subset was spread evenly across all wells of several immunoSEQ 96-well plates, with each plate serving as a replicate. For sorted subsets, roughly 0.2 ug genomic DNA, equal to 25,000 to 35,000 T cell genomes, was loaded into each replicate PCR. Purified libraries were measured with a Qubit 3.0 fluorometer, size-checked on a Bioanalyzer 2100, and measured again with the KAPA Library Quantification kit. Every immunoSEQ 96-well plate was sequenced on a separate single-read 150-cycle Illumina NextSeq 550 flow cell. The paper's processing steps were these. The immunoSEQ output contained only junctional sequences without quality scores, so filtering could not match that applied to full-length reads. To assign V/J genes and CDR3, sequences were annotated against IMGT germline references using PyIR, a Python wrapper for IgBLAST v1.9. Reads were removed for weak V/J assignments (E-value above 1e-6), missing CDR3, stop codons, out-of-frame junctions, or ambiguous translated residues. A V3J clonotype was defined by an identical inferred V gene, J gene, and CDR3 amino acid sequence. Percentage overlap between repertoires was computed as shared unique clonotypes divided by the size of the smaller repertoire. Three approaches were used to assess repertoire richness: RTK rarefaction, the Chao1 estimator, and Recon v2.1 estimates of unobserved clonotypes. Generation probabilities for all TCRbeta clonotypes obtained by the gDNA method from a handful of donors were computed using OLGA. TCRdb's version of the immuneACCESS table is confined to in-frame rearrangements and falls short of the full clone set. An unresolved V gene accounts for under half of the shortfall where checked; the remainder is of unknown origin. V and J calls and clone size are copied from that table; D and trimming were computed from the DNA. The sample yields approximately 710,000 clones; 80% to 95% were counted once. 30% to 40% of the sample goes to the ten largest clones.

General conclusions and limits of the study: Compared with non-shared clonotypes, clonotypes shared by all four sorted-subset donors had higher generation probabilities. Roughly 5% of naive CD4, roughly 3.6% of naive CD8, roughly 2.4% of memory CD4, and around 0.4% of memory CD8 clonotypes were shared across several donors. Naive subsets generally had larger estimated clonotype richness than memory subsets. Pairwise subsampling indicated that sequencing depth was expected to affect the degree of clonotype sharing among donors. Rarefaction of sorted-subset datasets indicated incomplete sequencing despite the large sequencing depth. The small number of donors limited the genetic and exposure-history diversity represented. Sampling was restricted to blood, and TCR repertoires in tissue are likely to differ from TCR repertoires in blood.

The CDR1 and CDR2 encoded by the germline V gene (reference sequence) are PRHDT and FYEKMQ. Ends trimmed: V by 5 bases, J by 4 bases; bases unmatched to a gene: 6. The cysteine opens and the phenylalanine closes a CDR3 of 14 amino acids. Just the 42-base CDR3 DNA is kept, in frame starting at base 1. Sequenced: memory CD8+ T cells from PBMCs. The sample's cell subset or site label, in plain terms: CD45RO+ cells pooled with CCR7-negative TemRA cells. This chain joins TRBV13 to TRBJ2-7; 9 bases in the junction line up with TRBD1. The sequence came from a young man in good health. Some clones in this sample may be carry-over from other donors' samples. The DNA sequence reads TGTGCCAGCAGCAGTCTAGGACAGGGGTACGAGCAGTACTTC. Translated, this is CASSSLGQGYEQYF.